Described below is a single T cell receptor beta chain sequence and its context. Its target is unknown. This sample stems from a study of cytomegalovirus exposure and HLA in healthy donors. Trimming shortened V by 4 bases and J by 2 bases, and 12 bases separated the two germline ends. Germline loops: CDR1 SGHKS, CDR2 YYEKEE (reference sequence). The CDR3 totals 14 residues. Findings of the study overall: Relative to equally common others, HLA-associated TCR beta chains showed greater clonal expansion in a later analysis. Per published accounts, TCR beta sequences correctly predicted the HLA-A and HLA-B alleles of most subjects.

Vbeta (60) and Jbeta (13) primers were used in the PCR. Here immunoSEQ multiplex PCR was the method, and the copy in TCRdb shows in-frame clones only, minus some. The sample has about 120,000 clones; 65% to 85% are singletons. The genes are TRBV5-5 and TRBJ1-2, with D possibly being TRBD1 (6 bases). Sequenced: PBMCs. The sequence came from a woman in her thirties or forties in good health and CMV-seropositive. CDR3 nucleotides: TGTGCCAGCAGCCCTGGACAGTTGAACTATGGCTACACCTTC. Translating gives CASSPGQLNYGYTF.